Listed below are T cell receptor beta chains from one sample, sequenced in a study of regulatory T cells in long-lasting Graves disease. Via MiXCR, TCRdb re-called the multiplex PCR reads, giving one row per CDR3 protein. The sample records roughly 500,000 distinct CDR3 sequences, about 22% being singletons. Sequenced material: peripheral blood mononuclear cells (PBMCs), taken when the disease was refractory, from a patient treated with antithyroid drugs. All receptors derive from a female donor with Graves disease. Each CDR3 is given with its conserved first and last residue. Fields, in order: D gene, J gene, V gene, clone size, CDR3 protein, CDR3 DNA. The D gene is left open where the match is weak. Clone size is shown for a subset of rows, as once, few, many or a class of expanded clone.

d_call: TRBD1; j_call: TRBJ2-7; v_call: TRBV20-1; clone_size: few; cdr3_aa: CSAKGTGVYEQYF; cdr3_nt: TGCAGTGCTAAAGGGACAGGGGTGTACGAGCAGTACTTC
d_call: TRBD1; j_call: TRBJ2-4; v_call: TRBV14; clone_size: .; cdr3_aa: CASSPGTGVSKNIQYF; cdr3_nt: TGTGCCAGCAGCCCAGGGACAGGGGTGAGCAAAAACATTCAGTACTTC
d_call: .; j_call: TRBJ1-5; v_call: TRBV28; clone_size: many; cdr3_aa: CASSFVQGTQPQHF; cdr3_nt: TGTGCCAGCAGTTTCGTCCAGGGGACTCAGCCCCAGCATTTT
d_call: .; j_call: TRBJ1-6; v_call: TRBV5-5; clone_size: many; cdr3_aa: CASSSGREDSPLHF; cdr3_nt: TGTGCCAGCAGCTCCGGCAGGGAGGATTCACCCCTCCACTTT
d_call: .; j_call: TRBJ2-5; v_call: TRBV10-3; clone_size: many; cdr3_aa: CAIKGGVLGETQYF; cdr3_nt: TGTGCCATCAAGGGGGGAGTATTGGGAGAGACCCAGTACTTC
d_call: .; j_call: TRBJ2-7; v_call: TRBV7-2; clone_size: many; cdr3_aa: CASSLHRSSYEQYF; cdr3_nt: TGTGCCAGCAGCTTGCACAGGTCCTCCTACGAGCAGTACTTC
d_call: .; j_call: TRBJ2-5; v_call: TRBV7-2; clone_size: many; cdr3_aa: CASSLALRETQYF; cdr3_nt: TGTGCCAGCAGCTTAGCTCTCCGAGAGACCCAGTACTTC
d_call: TRBD1; j_call: TRBJ2-7; v_call: TRBV7-2; clone_size: many; cdr3_aa: CASSPGQGSAYEQYF; cdr3_nt: TGTGCCAGCAGCCCCGGACAGGGGTCGGCCTACGAGCAGTACTTC
d_call: .; j_call: TRBJ1-5; v_call: TRBV11-2; clone_size: .; cdr3_aa: CASSFEGGLNQPQHF; cdr3_nt: TGTGCCAGCAGCTTTGAGGGGGGTTTAAATCAGCCCCAGCATTTT
d_call: .; j_call: TRBJ1-2; v_call: TRBV5-8; clone_size: once; cdr3_aa: CASSFLTENYGYTF; cdr3_nt: TGTGCCAGCAGCTTCCTGACAGAGAATTATGGCTACACCTTC
d_call: TRBD2; j_call: TRBJ2-7; v_call: TRBV29-1; clone_size: few; cdr3_aa: CSVEVRSGGYEQYF; cdr3_nt: TGCAGCGTTGAAGTGCGCTCGGGAGGCTACGAGCAGTACTTC
d_call: TRBD2; j_call: TRBJ2-3; v_call: TRBV7-2; clone_size: .; cdr3_aa: CASSFLSSGRTDTQYF; cdr3_nt: TGTGCCAGCAGCTTTTTGTCTAGCGGGAGGACAGATACGCAGTATTTT
d_call: .; j_call: TRBJ2-7; v_call: TRBV7-6; clone_size: many; cdr3_aa: CASSASTDRKYF; cdr3_nt: TGTGCCAGCAGCGCAAGTACGGACCGGAAGTACTTC
d_call: .; j_call: TRBJ2-7; v_call: TRBV20-1; clone_size: few; cdr3_aa: CSARSGATYEQYF; cdr3_nt: TGCAGTGCCAGGTCAGGGGCCACCTACGAGCAGTACTTC
d_call: .; j_call: TRBJ2-7; v_call: TRBV28; clone_size: many; cdr3_aa: CASSAPSYEQYF; cdr3_nt: TGTGCCAGCAGTGCCCCCTCCTACGAGCAGTACTTC
d_call: TRBD1; j_call: TRBJ2-2; v_call: TRBV28; clone_size: many; cdr3_aa: CASGSPGQGGAGELFF; cdr3_nt: TGTGCCAGCGGCTCTCCGGGACAGGGGGGGGCCGGGGAGCTGTTTTTT
d_call: .; j_call: TRBJ2-3; v_call: TRBV20-1; clone_size: once; cdr3_aa: CSARITDTQYF; cdr3_nt: TGCAGTGCTAGGATCACAGATACGCAGTATTTT
d_call: .; j_call: TRBJ1-4; v_call: TRBV2; clone_size: .; cdr3_aa: CASRGLNEKLFF; cdr3_nt: TGTGCCAGCAGGGGACTTAATGAAAAACTGTTTTTT
d_call: TRBD2; j_call: TRBJ2-7; v_call: TRBV20-1; clone_size: few; cdr3_aa: CSAREVPGGSYEQYF; cdr3_nt: TGCAGTGCTAGAGAGGTACCGGGGGGGTCCTACGAGCAGTACTTC
d_call: .; j_call: TRBJ2-5; v_call: TRBV20-1; clone_size: many; cdr3_aa: CSARKIGQIETQYF; cdr3_nt: TGCAGTGCTAGAAAAATCGGACAAATAGAGACCCAGTACTTC
d_call: .; j_call: TRBJ1-2; v_call: TRBV6-5; clone_size: many; cdr3_aa: CASSYASRGGYTF; cdr3_nt: TGTGCCAGCAGTTACGCCTCAAGGGGTGGCTACACCTTC
d_call: .; j_call: TRBJ2-7; v_call: TRBV28; clone_size: many; cdr3_aa: CASKRSSYEQYF; cdr3_nt: TGTGCCAGCAAGCGGAGCTCCTACGAGCAGTACTTC
d_call: TRBD1; j_call: TRBJ1-1; v_call: TRBV6-5; clone_size: many; cdr3_aa: CASSYGGTVNTEAFF; cdr3_nt: TGTGCCAGCAGTTACGGGGGGACAGTGAACACTGAAGCTTTCTTT
d_call: TRBD2; j_call: TRBJ2-7; v_call: TRBV7-2; clone_size: many; cdr3_aa: CASSLVRLAPYEQYF; cdr3_nt: TGTGCCAGCAGCTTAGTTAGACTAGCCCCCTACGAGCAGTACTTC
d_call: .; j_call: TRBJ2-7; v_call: TRBV5-1; clone_size: .; cdr3_aa: CASSLAVLGEQYF; cdr3_nt: TGCGCCAGCAGCTTGGCCGTCCTGGGCGAGCAGTACTTC
d_call: TRBD2; j_call: TRBJ2-5; v_call: TRBV19; clone_size: .; cdr3_aa: CASSSQGLAGAYQETQYF; cdr3_nt: TGTGCCAGTAGCTCCCAGGGACTAGCGGGGGCGTACCAAGAGACCCAGTACTTC
d_call: .; j_call: TRBJ1-2; v_call: TRBV6-1; clone_size: many; cdr3_aa: CASSDGPQYGYTF; cdr3_nt: TGTGCCAGCAGTGACGGGCCCCAGTATGGCTACACCTTC
d_call: .; j_call: TRBJ2-5; v_call: TRBV3-1; clone_size: few; cdr3_aa: CASSLGATPQETQYF; cdr3_nt: TGTGCCAGCAGCCTAGGGGCCACCCCTCAAGAGACCCAGTACTTC
d_call: .; j_call: TRBJ1-1; v_call: TRBV29-1; clone_size: many; cdr3_aa: CSVEDTETEAFF; cdr3_nt: TGCAGCGTTGAAGATACGGAAACTGAAGCTTTCTTT
d_call: .; j_call: TRBJ2-5; v_call: TRBV2; clone_size: many; cdr3_aa: CASSEAWSGTQYF; cdr3_nt: TGTGCCAGCAGTGAAGCGTGGTCCGGGACCCAGTACTTC
d_call: .; j_call: TRBJ1-1; v_call: TRBV7-9; clone_size: .; cdr3_aa: CASSLGSPTGNTEAFF; cdr3_nt: TGTGCCAGCAGCTTAGGGTCCCCGACAGGGAACACTGAAGCTTTCTTT
d_call: TRBD1; j_call: TRBJ1-2; v_call: TRBV19; clone_size: .; cdr3_aa: CARSEETGVGYTF; cdr3_nt: TGTGCCAGAAGTGAAGAGACAGGGGTCGGCTACACCTTC
d_call: .; j_call: TRBJ1-4; v_call: TRBV20-1; clone_size: many; cdr3_aa: CSARAGAGNEKLFF; cdr3_nt: TGCAGTGCTAGAGCAGGGGCCGGTAATGAAAAACTGTTTTTT
d_call: TRBD1; j_call: TRBJ1-1; v_call: TRBV5-1; clone_size: few; cdr3_aa: CASSLADRGPEAFF; cdr3_nt: TGCGCCAGCAGCTTGGCCGACAGGGGACCTGAAGCTTTCTTT
d_call: TRBD1; j_call: TRBJ2-2; v_call: TRBV5-1; clone_size: .; cdr3_aa: CASSLRGQGDGGELFF; cdr3_nt: TGCGCCAGCAGCTTGCGGGGACAGGGAGATGGCGGGGAGCTGTTTTTT
d_call: TRBD2; j_call: TRBJ2-7; v_call: TRBV7-2; clone_size: many; cdr3_aa: CASSLFSGGAQYEQYF; cdr3_nt: TGTGCCAGCAGCTTATTTTCGGGGGGGGCCCAGTACGAGCAGTACTTC
d_call: TRBD1; j_call: TRBJ1-3; v_call: TRBV7-2; clone_size: .; cdr3_aa: CASSPTGAPGNTIYF; cdr3_nt: TGTGCCAGCAGCCCGACAGGGGCTCCTGGAAACACCATATATTTT
d_call: TRBD1; j_call: TRBJ2-2; v_call: TRBV2; clone_size: many; cdr3_aa: CASSEGKQGVGGELFF; cdr3_nt: TGTGCCAGCAGTGAGGGGAAGCAGGGGGTCGGCGGGGAGCTGTTTTTT
d_call: .; j_call: TRBJ1-1; v_call: TRBV20-1; clone_size: .; cdr3_aa: CSAPKARGGNTEAFF; cdr3_nt: TGCAGTGCTCCCAAGGCTCGGGGGGGGAACACTGAAGCTTTCTTT
d_call: TRBD1; j_call: TRBJ2-6; v_call: TRBV14; clone_size: .; cdr3_aa: CASRLTGAGANVLTF; cdr3_nt: TGTGCCAGCAGACTGACAGGGGCTGGGGCCAACGTCCTGACTTTC
d_call: TRBD1; j_call: TRBJ2-7; v_call: TRBV28; clone_size: many; cdr3_aa: CASRSRDRGNHEQYF; cdr3_nt: TGTGCCAGCAGATCTCGGGACAGGGGAAATCACGAGCAGTACTTC
d_call: .; j_call: TRBJ1-1; v_call: TRBV4-1; clone_size: .; cdr3_aa: CASSQDESPGRTEAFF; cdr3_nt: TGCGCCAGCAGCCAAGATGAGTCCCCAGGGAGGACTGAAGCTTTCTTT
d_call: TRBD1; j_call: TRBJ2-7; v_call: TRBV5-1; clone_size: few; cdr3_aa: CASSLRSGTGVREQYF; cdr3_nt: TGCGCCAGCAGCTTAAGGTCCGGGACAGGGGTGCGCGAGCAGTACTTC
d_call: TRBD1; j_call: TRBJ1-5; v_call: TRBV10-3; clone_size: many; cdr3_aa: CAISEGQGRTPQHF; cdr3_nt: TGTGCCATCAGTGAGGGACAGGGGAGGACGCCCCAGCATTTT
d_call: .; j_call: TRBJ2-5; v_call: TRBV19; clone_size: .; cdr3_aa: CASSQGGGLETQYF; cdr3_nt: TGTGCCAGTAGTCAGGGGGGCGGTCTAGAGACCCAGTACTTC
d_call: .; j_call: TRBJ1-1; v_call: TRBV28; clone_size: many; cdr3_aa: CASSLPGSWSEAFF; cdr3_nt: TGTGCCAGCAGTTTGCCAGGGAGTTGGTCTGAAGCTTTCTTT
d_call: TRBD2; j_call: TRBJ2-5; v_call: TRBV29-1; clone_size: .; cdr3_aa: CSVRGLAETQYF; cdr3_nt: TGCAGCGTCAGGGGACTAGCAGAGACCCAGTACTTC